The subject of this entry is one T cell receptor beta chain. This sample was taken from a study of T-cell reconstitution after alpha-beta-depleted transplantation in children. Unique molecular identifiers were incorporated when the TCRbeta library was constructed. TCRdb re-called the PCR reads through MiXCR, storing one row per CDR3 protein. The data show roughly 610,000 distinct CDR3 sequences, with about 10% seen just once and less than 5% held by the top ten. From germline, CDR1 is SGHVS and CDR2 FNYEAQ. V lost 5 bases to trimming and J lost 2 bases; unmatched junction nucleotides: 3. The CDR3 consists of 15 residues.

This TCR was recovered from a human donor who donated a stem cell graft to a child with acute myeloid leukemia. The sample consisted of PBMCs from the stem cell graft donor, taken from the stem cell graft. The V and J genes are TRBV7-6 and TRBJ2-3; 11 positions agree with TRBD2. CDR3 in DNA: TGTGCCAGCAGCCCGGGACTAGCGGTCACAGATACGCAGTATTTT. It translates to CASSPGLAVTDTQYF.